The 11 T cell receptor beta chains below were found in one sample sequenced in a study of response to subunit inactivated influenza vaccine. TCRdb re-analysed the RT-PCR reads in MiXCR, keeping a single row per CDR3 protein. The sample consists of 650,000 or so distinct CDR3 sequences, around 15% of them appearing once. The sample consisted of PBMCs from blood, taken less than 15 days before vaccination. These receptors were obtained from a man aged 45-65 years who received an inactivated influenza vaccine.

This sequence joins TRBV6-1 and TRBJ2-2, with 10 bases matching TRBD2. Germline CDR1 reads MNHNS; CDR2 reads SASEGT. V shed 6 bases, J shed 4 bases, and the junction held 11 bases outside the gene matches. The CDR3 has 17 residues. CDR3 DNA: TGTGCCAGCAGCCGCGCGGCTAGCGGGGGAAGCACCGGGGAGCTGTTTTTT. It codes for CASSRAASGGSTGELFF.

This sequence joins TRBV28 and TRBJ2-3; D gene unclear. This CDR3 has 15 amino acids. The V gene lost 1 base and the J gene lost 1 base, with 9 bases spanning the gap. From germline, CDR1 is MDHEN and CDR2 SYDVKM. CDR3 amino acids: CASSLLGLRTDTQYF. In DNA form, the CDR3 reads TGTGCCAGCAGTTTATTGGGCTTGCGCACAGATACGCAGTATTTT.

There are a few counts of this clonotype. The chain joins TRBV6-5 to TRBJ2-3; a possible D gene is TRBD2 (5 bases). Germline V gene sequence: CDR1 MNHEY, CDR2 SVGAGI. This CDR3 contains 15 residues. Trimming left V 4 bases short and J 0 bases short, with 11 bases between. As DNA, the CDR3 is TGTGCCAGCAGTTTCCTAGCTGTGAGCACAGATACGCAGTATTTT. Encoded protein: CASSFLAVSTDTQYF.

The chain employs TRBV9 and TRBJ2-3; TRBD2 matches at 14 bases. This CDR3 is 19 amino acids long. V lost 4 bases and J lost 3; bases outside the gene matches: 13. Germline CDR1 SGDLS, CDR2 YYNGEE. The CDR3 bases are TGTGCCAGCAGCCTTACACATGGGACTAGCGGGAGAAGGACAGATACGCAGTATTTT. Translation gives CASSLTHGTSGRRTDTQYF.

This chain joins TRBV19 and TRBJ2-1; D is unclear. The CDR3 is 17 amino acids. Germline V gene sequence: CDR1 LNHDA, CDR2 SQIVND (reference sequence). V shed 1 base and J shed 5 bases, with 18 bases lying between them. CDR3 sequence: CASSIGLGRLKDNEQFF. For the CDR3, the DNA is TGTGCCAGTAGTATAGGTCTCGGCCGCCTAAAAGACAATGAGCAGTTCTTC.

The gene calls are TRBV18 and TRBJ2-3; 10 bases map to TRBD2. V shed 7 bases, J shed 8 bases, and the junction held 9 bases outside the gene matches. The CDR3 consists of 14 residues. Germline V gene sequence: CDR1 KGHSH, CDR2 LQKENI. Here the CDR3 reads CASFPSGSISTQYF. DNA for the CDR3: TGTGCCAGCTTCCCTAGCGGGAGTATTTCTACGCAGTATTTT.

V and J are TRBV5-1 and TRBJ2-3; TRBD2 might be the D (7 bases). Germline CDR1 is SGHRS and CDR2 is YFSETQ. V was cut by 5 bases and J by 4 bases, with 17 bases left in between. This CDR3 is 15 amino acids long. The CDR3 loop is CASRLPGGSADTQYF. The CDR3 region has the DNA TGCGCCAGCAGATTGCCGGGGGGCAGCGCAGATACGCAGTATTTT.

In this sample, this clonotype turned up a few times. CDR3 amino acids: CATRGGVGVGSAGELFF. The CDR3 region has the DNA TGTGCCACCAGGGGGGGGGTTGGAGTCGGTTCGGCCGGGGAGCTGTTTTTT. The chain joins TRBV27 to TRBJ2-2, with D perhaps given as TRBD1 or TRBD2 (7 bases each). The CDR3 consists of 17 residues. CDR1 and CDR2 from the germline V gene are MNHEY and SMNVEV (reference sequence). V shed 10 bases and J shed 6 bases, with 27 bases lying between them.

The V and J genes are TRBV15 and TRBJ2-7; no clear D. The length of the CDR3 is 13 residues. V was shortened by 0 bases and J by 5 bases, with 8 bases between the two germline ends. Germline lookup yields CDR1 LNHNV and CDR2 YYDKDF (reference sequence). The DNA for the CDR3 is TGTGCCACCAGCAGAGATCTAAGGAACGAGCAGTACTTC. This translates into CATSRDLRNEQYF.

Regarding this clonotype: A clone one base away is much larger, so this may be a read error. The CDR3 nucleotides read TGCAGTGCCCCGGGACTAGAGGGGGGTACAGATACGCAGTATTTT. Encoded protein: CSAPGLEGGTDTQYF. The chain couples TRBV20-1 to TRBJ2-3; 8 positions agree with TRBD2. Germline trimming cut 6 bases from V and 3 bases from J; bases unmatched to any gene: 11. This CDR3 comprises 15 residues. CDR1 is DFQATT and CDR2 is SNEGSKA in the germline V gene (reference sequence).

A few counts support this clonotype. V and J are TRBV10-3 and TRBJ2-2; TRBD1 agrees at 7 bases. CDR1 and CDR2 (germline): ENHRY, SYGVKD. The CDR3 spans 15 residues. V gave up 4 bases and J gave up 1 base; unmatched junction bases: 3. The CDR3 sequence is CAISGGQENTGELFF. CDR3 bases: TGTGCCATCAGTGGAGGACAGGAGAACACCGGGGAGCTGTTTTTT.